The 32 T cell receptor beta chains below all came from one sample that was sequenced in a study of control samples from healthy donors and cancer patients. Clones were sequenced by immunoSEQ multiplex PCR, and TCRdb holds only the in-frame ones, with some missing. Of 50,000 or so clones listed, approximately 91% are singletons. The specimen sequenced was blood. The receptors shown here come from a man aged 45-65 years in good health.

The V and J genes are TRBV3-1 (or the pseudogene TRBV3-2) and TRBJ1-5; no reliable D call. The CDR3 has 16 residues. Looked up from germline, CDR1 is LGHDT and CDR2 is YNNKEL (reference sequence). V was cut by 3 bases and J by 0 bases, with 12 bases left in between. The CDR3 loop is CASSQGEGYSNQPQHF. DNA of the CDR3: TGTGCCAGCAGCCAGGGTGAGGGCTATAGCAATCAGCCCCAGCATTTT.

This chain joins TRBV7-6 and TRBJ2-1, with D unresolved. Per the germline V gene, CDR1 is SGHVS and CDR2 is FNYEAQ. The CDR3 is 14 residues long. Trimming removed 0 bases at V and 4 bases at J, with 7 bases between. The CDR3 protein is CASSLAGPYNEQFF. The DNA of the CDR3 is TGTGCCAGCAGCTTAGCTGGGCCTTACAATGAGCAGTTCTTC.

This clone was recorded once. V is TRBV19 and J is TRBJ1-3, with D perhaps TRBD1 (6 bases). CDR1 LNHDA and CDR2 SQIVND come from the germline V gene (reference sequence). The CDR3 totals 14 residues. V lost 5 bases and J lost 4, with 12 bases in between. CDR3 residues: CASSATGSGNTIYF. The CDR3 bases are TGTGCCAGTAGTGCCACAGGGTCCGGAAACACCATATATTTT.

This chain links TRBV14 with TRBJ1-6; tentatively, D is TRBD1 (6 bases). Trimming took off 3 bases at V and 8 bases at J, with 11 bases between the two ends. This CDR3 has 14 amino acids. The germline V gene has CDR1 SGHDN and CDR2 FVKESK. CDR3 sequence (DNA): TGTGCCAGCAGCCACCGGGACAACTATTCACCCCTCCACTTT. Encoded protein: CASSHRDNYSPLHF.

The gene calls are TRBV7-3 and TRBJ2-1, with 7 bases matching TRBD2. Germline V gives CDR1 SGHTA, CDR2 FQGTGA. The CDR3 loop spans 15 amino acids. The J segment lost 0 bases and the V segment lost 5 bases, leaving 4 bases of the junction unmatched. In nucleotides, the CDR3 is TGTGCCAGCAGCACGGGGGAGGGCTCCTACAATGAGCAGTTCTTC. Translating it yields CASSTGEGSYNEQFF.

V is TRBV28 and J is TRBJ1-2; 7 nucleotides line up with TRBD1. Losses at the gene ends were 5 bases for V and 4 bases for J; bases not matched to a gene: 19. CDR3 size: 18 residues. In germline, CDR1 is MDHEN, CDR2 SYDVKM. As DNA, the CDR3 is TGTGCCAGCAGTCCCTATCCCTGGACTGGACAGGCAAGCTATGGCTACACCTTC. Protein: CASSPYPWTGQASYGYTF.

V gene TRBV2 combines with J gene TRBJ2-3, with unresolved D. V lost 4 bases to trimming and J lost 0 bases, with 11 bases between them. The CDR3 is 15 residues long. The germline V gene encodes CDR1 SNHLY and CDR2 FYNNEI. CDR3 sequence (DNA): TGTGCCAGCAGTGCACTGTCCTCTAGCACAGATACGCAGTATTTT. Its translation is CASSALSSSTDTQYF.

The V call is TRBV5-4, the J call TRBJ1-6; D perhaps matches TRBD1 (5 bases). The V gene's germline CDR1 is SGHNT and CDR2 YYREEE (reference sequence). The CDR3 is made up of 14 amino acids. The V gene lost 0 bases and the J gene lost 6 bases, with 7 bases spanning the gap. The CDR3 DNA reads as TGTGCCAGCAGCTTGGAGCAGGGTAATTCACCCCTCCACTTT. This sequence encodes CASSLEQGNSPLHF.

This rearrangement joins TRBV28 to TRBJ1-1, with D perhaps TRBD1 (6 bases). The V and J ends lost 4 bases and 11 bases respectively, with 26 bases between them. The CDR3 is 16 residues long. Germline values: CDR1 MDHEN, CDR2 SYDVKM. This chain's CDR3 is CASSSPTPGAEEEAFF. As DNA, the CDR3 is TGTGCCAGCAGTTCCCCCACCCCGGGGGCAGAAGAGGAGGCTTTCTTT.

CDR3 sequence: CASSLFAAYSYNEQFF. In DNA, the CDR3 is TGTGCCAGCAGTTTGTTTGCGGCATACTCCTACAATGAGCAGTTCTTC. The rearrangement joins TRBV27 to TRBJ2-1; unclear D gene. Germline lookup yields CDR1 MNHEY and CDR2 SMNVEV (reference sequence). This CDR3 contains 16 residues. V was clipped by 3 bases and J by 0 bases, with 12 bases between them.

V and J are TRBV19 and TRBJ2-1; D remains ambiguous. CDR3 length equals 12 residues. Germline CDR1 and CDR2: LNHDA and SQIVND (reference sequence). V was trimmed by 10 bases and J by 0 bases, leaving 7 bases between them. The CDR3 sequence: CAIGPSYNEQFF. CDR3 nucleotides: TGTGCCATAGGACCCTCCTACAATGAGCAGTTCTTC.

This clone was picked up one time. The genes are TRBV20-1 and TRBJ2-1; D is perhaps TRBD2 (6 bases). With 3 bases removed from V and 2 bases from J, the gap between germline ends came to 8 bases. The CDR3 runs to 13 residues. Per the germline V gene, CDR1 is DFQATT and CDR2 is SNEGSKA (reference sequence). The CDR3 protein is CSASGGTYNEQFF. The CDR3 coding sequence is TGCAGTGCTAGTGGCGGGACCTACAATGAGCAGTTCTTC.

The V gene is TRBV30, the J gene TRBJ2-5; 7 bases match TRBD2. Germline CDR1 reads GTSNPN; CDR2 reads SVGIG (reference sequence). V shed 4 bases and J 1 base; nucleotides not matched to a gene: 0. This CDR3 has 12 residues. The CDR3 loop is CAWTGGQETQYF. CDR3 nucleotide sequence: TGTGCCTGGACGGGGGGCCAAGAGACCCAGTACTTC. Using reference TRBV30 and TRBJ2-5 for the parts outside the CDR3, the full variable domain is SQTIHQWPATLVQPVGSPLSLECTVEGTSNPNLYWYRQAAGRGLQLLFYSVGIGQISSEVPQNLSASRPQDRQFILSSKKLLLSDSGFYLCAWTGGQETQYFGPGTRLLVL.

The chain joins TRBV28 to TRBJ2-1; D gene uncertain. Deletions cut 6 bases from V and 0 bases from J, with 6 bases between. The CDR3 has 13 residues. CDR1 and CDR2 from the germline V gene are MDHEN and SYDVKM. CDR3 sequence: CASSGASYNEQFF. The CDR3 DNA sequence: TGTGCCAGCAGCGGAGCCTCCTACAATGAGCAGTTCTTC.

The chain carries TRBV19 and TRBJ1-1; tentatively, D is TRBD1 (5 bases). Germline loops: CDR1 LNHDA, CDR2 SQIVND (reference sequence). V was shortened by 1 base and J by 6 bases, with 9 bases between the two germline ends. The CDR3 has 13 amino acids. Written as DNA, the CDR3 is TGTGCCAGTAGTATAGGAGGGGACTCTGAAGCTTTCTTT. Residues: CASSIGGDSEAFF.

The rearrangement uses TRBV6-4 and TRBJ2-2; D remains ambiguous. Per the germline V gene, CDR1 is MRHNA and CDR2 is SNTAGT. The CDR3 totals 12 residues. The V gene lost 1 base and the J gene lost 5 bases, with 2 bases spanning the gap. The CDR3 nucleotides read TGTGCCAGCAGTGACTATACCGGGGAGCTGTTTTTT. Translated: CASSDYTGELFF.

The V and J genes are TRBV24-1 and TRBJ2-3, with D possibly TRBD2 on 6 matching bases. The CDR3 extends over 16 amino acids. V was cut by 4 bases and J by 1 base, with 14 bases left in between. Germline V gene lookup returns CDR1 KGHDR and CDR2 SFDVKD. CDR3 bases: TGTGCCACCAGTGAACCACGACTAGACCGCACAGATACGCAGTATTTT. As protein: CATSEPRLDRTDTQYF.

The V and J genes are TRBV10-1 and TRBJ2-1; TRBD1 matches at 10 bases. Germline V gives CDR1 WNHNN, CDR2 SYGVQD (reference sequence). V shed 3 bases, J shed 4 bases, and the junction held 9 bases outside the gene matches. The CDR3 is 17 amino acids. The CDR3 DNA follows: TGCGCCAGCAGTGACCAGACAGGGGGCAACCGATACAATGAGCAGTTCTTC. As protein: CASSDQTGGNRYNEQFF.

The V and J genes are TRBV6-2 or TRBV6-3 and TRBJ1-1; D is uncertain. The CDR3 length is 16 residues. Between the trimmed V and J ends, which lost 4 bases and 0 bases, there was a span of 15 bases. The germline V gene has CDR1 MNHEY and CDR2 SVGEGT. The CDR3 region is CASSSLNTQLNTEAFF. The DNA of the CDR3 is TGTGCCAGCAGTTCCTTAAATACTCAATTGAACACTGAAGCTTTCTTT.

This clone was seen a handful of times. The chain couples TRBV9 to TRBJ2-1; D call uncertain. Deletions cut 7 bases from V and 0 bases from J, with 14 bases between. This CDR3 has 15 residues. From germline, CDR1 is SGDLS and CDR2 YYNGEE. The CDR3 is CASGKDPGSYNEQFF. The CDR3 nucleotides read TGTGCCAGCGGAAAAGACCCAGGCTCCTACAATGAGCAGTTCTTC.

This clone was observed a single time. The CDR3 sequence: CASRTSGTLSTDTQYF. The CDR3 DNA is TGTGCCAGCAGGACTAGCGGGACCCTTAGCACAGATACGCAGTATTTT. The rearrangement joins TRBV28 to TRBJ2-3; TRBD2 aligns across 11 bases. V shed 6 bases and J 0 bases; nucleotides not matched to a gene: 5. Germline V gene lookup returns CDR1 MDHEN and CDR2 SYDVKM. The CDR3 has 16 amino acids.

The rearrangement joins TRBV7-2 to TRBJ2-1, with D uncertain. V was clipped by 3 bases and J by 9 bases, with 12 bases between them. CDR3 length: 13 amino acids. Germline V gives CDR1 SGHTA, CDR2 FQGNSA. The CDR3 loop is CASSFESLSEQFF. The DNA of the CDR3 is TGTGCCAGCAGCTTTGAATCATTGAGTGAGCAGTTCTTC. Complete variable domain (other parts from reference TRBV7-2 and TRBJ2-1): GAGVSQSPSNKVTEKGKDVELRCDPISGHTALYWYRQSLGQGLEFLIYFQGNSAPDKSGLPSDRFSAERTGGSVSTLTIQRTQQEDSAVYLCASSFESLSEQFFGPGTRLTVL.

This clone was observed once. This CDR3 is CASSLGLTGTEAFF. The CDR3 region has the DNA TGTGCCAGCAGCCTTGGGCTTACAGGCACTGAAGCTTTCTTT. The V call is TRBV6-5, the J call TRBJ1-1; weak D call: TRBD1 (5 bases). Germline CDR1 is MNHEY and CDR2 is SVGAGI. Trimming pared 6 bases from V and 4 bases from J, leaving 15 bases between. CDR3 length: 14 residues.

The chain has TRBV4-1 and TRBJ2-7; 10 bases match TRBD1. Germline V gene data show CDR1 as MGHRA and CDR2 as YSYEKL. The CDR3 length is 15 residues. V lost 1 base, J lost 3 bases, and 3 bases stayed unmatched. The CDR3 protein is CASSQAGQGYYEQYF. In nucleotides, the CDR3 is TGCGCCAGCAGCCAAGCGGGACAGGGGTACTACGAGCAGTACTTC.

This chain links TRBV18 with TRBJ2-5; the match to TRBD2 covers 7 bases. The germline CDR1 and CDR2 sequences are KGHSH and LQKENI. CDR3 length: 15 amino acids. Trimming removed 4 bases from V and 2 bases from J; junction bases left unmatched: 7. CDR3 amino acids: CASSRALGGQETQYF. The CDR3 DNA is TGTGCCAGCTCACGGGCTCTCGGGGGGCAAGAGACCCAGTACTTC. Full variable domain (missing parts from reference TRBV18 and TRBJ2-5): NAGVMQNPRHLVRRRGQEARLRCSPMKGHSHVYWYRQLPEEGLKFMVYLQKENIIDESGMPKERFSAEFPKEGPSILRIQQVVRGDSAAYFCASSRALGGQETQYFGPGTRLLVL.

This clone has only a few counts. The gene calls are TRBV19 and TRBJ1-2, with D tentatively TRBD1 (5 bases). This CDR3 has 13 residues. The V end was cut by 4 bases, the J end by 4 bases, with 10 bases between. Germline assignment: CDR1 LNHDA and CDR2 SQIVND (reference sequence). CDR3 sequence reads: CASSTQTVYGYTF. In nucleotides, the CDR3 is TGTGCCAGTAGTACGCAGACAGTCTATGGCTACACCTTC.

This chain uses TRBV7-2 with TRBJ1-4; D not resolved. The CDR3 has 11 amino acids. Germline CDR1 SGHTA, CDR2 FQGNSA. Trimming took off 5 bases at V and 5 bases at J, with 3 bases between the two ends. CDR3 region: CASSQNEKLFF. CDR3 coding DNA: TGTGCCAGCAGCCAGAATGAAAAACTGTTTTTT.

The V call is TRBV12-3 or TRBV12-4, the J call TRBJ2-7, with D uncertain. This CDR3 region has 13 residues. Trimming took off 3 bases at V and 4 bases at J, with 10 bases between the two ends. The CDR3 region is CASSFGLGYEQYF. The CDR3 bases are TGTGCCAGCAGTTTTGGGCTAGGGTACGAGCAGTACTTC.

This clone has a single count. J is TRBJ2-4 and V is TRBV21-1; TRBD1 is taken as the D call from the table, unchecked against the DNA. TRBV21-1 is labeled a pseudogene. This CDR3 is 16 amino acids long. Written as DNA, the CDR3 is TGTGCCAGCAGCTTTAAAAGGCGGGACAGGGGAAACATTCAGTACTTC. It codes for CASSFKRRDRGNIQYF.

The chain employs TRBV27 and TRBJ2-1; 9 nucleotides align to TRBD2. The J segment lost 4 bases and the V segment lost 0 bases, leaving 7 bases of the junction unmatched. The CDR3 sequence is 17 residues long. Germline-derived CDR1 and CDR2 are MNHEY and SMNVEV (reference sequence). CDR3 nucleotides: TGTGCCAGCAGTTTATCCGTCGGGACTAGCCGGTACAATGAGCAGTTCTTC. Translating it yields CASSLSVGTSRYNEQFF.

This clone was observed a single time. The chain is built from TRBV11-3 and TRBJ2-6, with 7 bases that match TRBD2. Germline V lookup: CDR1 SGHNT, CDR2 YENEEA. V gave up 7 bases and J gave up 0 bases; unmatched junction bases: 12. The CDR3 spans 18 residues. As DNA, the CDR3 is TGTGCCAGCACCTCCAGGTGGGGGAGGGGCTCTGGGGCCAACGTCCTGACTTTC. It translates to CASTSRWGRGSGANVLTF.

The chain has TRBV7-8 and TRBJ2-7; 10 bases are a match to TRBD2. Germline lookup yields CDR1 SGHVS and CDR2 FQNEAQ. V shed 1 base, J shed 5 bases, and the junction held 5 bases outside the gene matches. The CDR3 spans 15 residues. The CDR3 DNA is TGTGCCAGCAGCTTAGTGGCTAGCGGGAGCCACGAGCAGTACTTC. Protein: CASSLVASGSHEQYF.